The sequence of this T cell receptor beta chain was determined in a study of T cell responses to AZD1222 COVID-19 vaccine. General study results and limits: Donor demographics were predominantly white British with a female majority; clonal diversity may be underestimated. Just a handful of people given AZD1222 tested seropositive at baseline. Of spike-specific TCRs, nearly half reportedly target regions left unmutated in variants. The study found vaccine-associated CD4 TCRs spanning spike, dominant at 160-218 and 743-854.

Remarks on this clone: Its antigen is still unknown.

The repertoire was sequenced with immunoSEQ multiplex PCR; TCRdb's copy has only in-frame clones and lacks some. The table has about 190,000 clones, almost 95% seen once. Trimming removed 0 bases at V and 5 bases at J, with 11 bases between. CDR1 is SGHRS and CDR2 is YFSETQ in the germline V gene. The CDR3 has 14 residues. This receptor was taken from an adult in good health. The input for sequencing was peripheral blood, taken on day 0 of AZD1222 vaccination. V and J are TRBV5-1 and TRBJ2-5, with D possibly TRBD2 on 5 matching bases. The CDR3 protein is CASSLGARRETQYF. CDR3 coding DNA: TGCGCCAGCAGCTTGGGGGCCAGGAGGGAGACCCAGTACTTC.